This TCR beta chain was observed in a study of blood T cell repertoires in COVID-19. On the study more broadly: Samples came from the United States, Italy and Spain, spanning acute and convalescent COVID-19. T cells, B-cell-depleted T cells, or PBMCs supplied cDNA or gDNA.

Germline V CDR1 and CDR2: SQVTM, ANQGSEA. The CDR3 is 15 residues long. Trimming shortened V by 0 bases and J by 6 bases, and 18 bases separated the two germline ends. In the study's own analysis: Amplification from reference gene primers served as the basis for estimated nucleated cell counts. Sequencing was performed with immunoSEQ multiplex PCR; in TCRdb, only in-frame clones are kept and a portion is missing. V and J calls and clone size are copied from that table; D and trimming were computed from the DNA. The table lists about 30,000 clones, 85% of them singletons. The sequence was collected from a man of 80 years or more with active COVID-19. The V gene is TRBV29-1, the J gene TRBJ2-7, with D possibly TRBD1 on 7 matching bases. The sample taken for sequencing was peripheral blood. In DNA form, the CDR3 reads TGCAGCGTTGAAGACGGAGGGGGCGGGTTAGGCGAGCAGTACTTC. Residues: CSVEDGGGGLGEQYF.